The clone carrying this T cell receptor (beta chain) was seen only a few times. What it binds is not known. This sample is drawn from a study of cytomegalovirus exposure and HLA in healthy donors. Per germline, CDR1 GTSNPN and CDR2 SVGIG (reference sequence). The CDR3 is made up of 13 amino acids. V was pared by 5 bases and J by 1 base, with 4 bases of the junction left unmatched. Primers: 60 Vbeta forward and 13 Jbeta reverse. Original data processing: The count from a later analysis was about 80 million unique TCR beta chains, some 9.9 million of them shared. TCRdb's copy holds only in-frame clones and misses some; the assay was immunoSEQ multiplex PCR. V and J calls and clone size are as listed in that table; D and trimming were resolved from the DNA. Of 75,000 to 95,000 clones detected, over 60% appear once; the ten largest clones hold under 5%. Study-wide results and limits: Earlier analysis yielded a pattern in which most TCR beta V segments were productive about 90% or about 30% of the time.

This clonotype was obtained from a man aged 25 to 40 in good health and CMV-seronegative. V is TRBV30 and J is TRBJ1-1; 7 nucleotides match TRBD1. Input material: PBMCs. The CDR3 bases are TGTGCCTGGGATACAGGGGCGAACACTGAAGCTTTCTTT. Translating it yields CAWDTGANTEAFF.